This T cell receptor beta chain was sequenced for a study of T cell responses to AZD1222 COVID-19 vaccine. Assay: immunoSEQ multiplex PCR; the TCRdb copy retains only in-frame clones and omits some. In the table there are around 120,000 clones, around 96% of which are singletons. V was trimmed by 5 bases and J by 5 bases, leaving 12 bases between them. The CDR3 sequence is 13 residues long. Germline V gene data show CDR1 as MNHEY and CDR2 as SVGAGI. The input for sequencing was peripheral blood, taken on day 0 of AZD1222 vaccination. The receptor was isolated from an adult in good health. The genes are TRBV6-5 and TRBJ1-1, with D tentatively TRBD1 (6 bases). The CDR3 here is CASSRGQTTEAFF. The CDR3 DNA is TGTGCCAGCAGTCGTGGACAGACGACTGAAGCTTTCTTT.